This is a list of T cell receptor beta chains from one sample in a study of shared clonotypes between healthy human individuals. Libraries were prepared by immunoSEQ multiplex PCR; TCRdb keeps only in-frame clonotypes and omits some of them. The sample consists of 2 million to 3 million clones, approximately 93% of them appearing once. Source material: naive CD4+ T cells from PBMCs. The origin of the receptors is a man younger than 35 in good health. Some clones in this sample may be carry-over from other donors' samples. CDR3s include the opening cysteine and the closing phenylalanine or tryptophan. D genes are given only for firm matches. The size of a clone is reported for some rows only, either as once, few or many, or as a class for expanded clones.

D | size | J | length | V | CDR3 | DNA
TRBD1 | NA | TRBJ1-6 | 16 | TRBV28 | CASTPSDRRHNSPLHF | TGTGCCAGCACCCCCTCGGACAGGAGACATAATTCACCCCTCCACTTT
TRBD2 | NA | TRBJ2-3 | 14 | TRBV12-5 | CASGLSGGADTQYF | TGTGCTAGTGGTTTGTCCGGGGGGGCAGATACGCAGTATTTT
NA | NA | TRBJ2-7 | 15 | TRBV19 | CASSTTRASTYEQYF | TGTGCCAGTAGCACCACGAGGGCGAGTACCTACGAGCAGTACTTC
NA | NA | TRBJ2-6 | 14 | TRBV5-1 | CASRRGPGANVLTF | TGCGCCAGCAGACGAGGACCTGGGGCCAACGTCCTGACTTTC
NA | NA | TRBJ2-5 | 14 | TRBV27 | CASSIQYPGETQYF | TGTGCCAGCAGTATCCAATACCCTGGAGAGACCCAGTACTTC
NA | NA | TRBJ1-3 | 13 | TRBV9 | CASSPVTGNTIYF | TGTGCCAGCAGTCCCGTGACTGGAAACACCATATATTTT
NA | once | TRBJ1-1 | 16 | TRBV7-8 | CASSRQSRRQATEAFF | TGTGCCAGCAGTCGACAGTCCCGCCGACAGGCCACTGAAGCTTTCTTT
NA | NA | TRBJ2-5 | 17 | TRBV5-1 | CASSLGGTPGDGETQYF | TGCGCCAGCAGCTTGGGAGGTACGCCGGGAGATGGGGAGACCCAGTACTTC
NA | NA | TRBJ2-4 | 13 | TRBV12-5 | CASARGPGHIQYF | TGTGCTAGTGCCCGGGGCCCCGGTCACATTCAGTACTTC
TRBD1 | once | TRBJ1-2 | 17 | TRBV7-2 | CASSFVPRDSLSYGYTF | TGTGCCAGCAGCTTCGTCCCCCGGGACAGCCTCAGTTATGGCTACACCTTC
TRBD2 | NA | TRBJ2-3 | 15 | TRBV28 | CASSSHSGTTDTQYF | TGTGCCAGCAGTTCCCATAGCGGGACCACAGATACGCAGTATTTT
TRBD2 | NA | TRBJ2-1 | 15 | TRBV29-1 | CSVERLAGSYNEQFF | TGCAGCGTTGAACGACTAGCGGGTTCCTACAATGAGCAGTTCTTC
TRBD2 | NA | TRBJ2-4 | 15 | TRBV7-2 | CASSLLPGGLNIQYF | TGTGCCAGCAGCTTACTTCCGGGAGGGTTAAACATTCAGTACTTC
NA | NA | TRBJ2-2 | 15 | TRBV5-1 | CASTSVGAVAGELFF | TGCGCCAGCACCTCAGTCGGAGCGGTGGCCGGGGAGCTGTTTTTT
NA | NA | TRBJ1-3 | 11 | TRBV20-1 | CSALGGNTIYF | TGCAGTGCCTTGGGCGGGAACACCATATATTTT
NA | NA | TRBJ2-7 | 12 | TRBV29-1 | CSVRLGSYEQYF | TGCAGCGTTCGCCTTGGATCCTACGAGCAGTACTTC
NA | NA | TRBJ2-3 | 14 | TRBV7-6 | CASSRAQGADTQYF | TGTGCCAGCAGTAGAGCACAGGGAGCAGATACGCAGTATTTT
TRBD1 | NA | TRBJ2-5 | 12 | TRBV6-5 | CASRGGAETQYF | TGTGCCAGCAGAGGGGGCGCAGAGACCCAGTACTTC